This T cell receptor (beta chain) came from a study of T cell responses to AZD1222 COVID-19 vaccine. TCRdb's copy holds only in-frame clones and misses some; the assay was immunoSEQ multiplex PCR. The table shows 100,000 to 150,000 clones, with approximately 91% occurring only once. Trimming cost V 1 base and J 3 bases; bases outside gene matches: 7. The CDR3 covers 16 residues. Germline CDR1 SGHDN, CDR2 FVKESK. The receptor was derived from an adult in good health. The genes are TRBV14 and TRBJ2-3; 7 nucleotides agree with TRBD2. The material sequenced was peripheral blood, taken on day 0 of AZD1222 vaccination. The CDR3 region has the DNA TGTGCCAGCAGCCAAGGACTAGCTAGTAGAACAGATACGCAGTATTTT. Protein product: CASSQGLASRTDTQYF. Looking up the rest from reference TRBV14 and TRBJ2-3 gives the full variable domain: EAGVTQFPSHSVIEKGQTVTLRCDPISGHDNLYWYRRVMGKEIKFLLHFVKESKQDESGMPNNRFLAERTGGTYSTLKVQPAELEDSGVYFCASSQGLASRTDTQYFGPGTRLTVL.